These T cell receptor beta chains were read from a single sample in a study of chemoradiotherapy in HPV16-positive cancers. The protocol was immunoSEQ multiplex PCR, while the TCRdb copy is restricted to in-frame clones and leaves out a portion. The sample has 40,000 to 65,000 clones, 90% seen once. Material: blood, obtained from a patient who underwent chemoradiotherapy. Receptors were obtained from a human donor with HPV-associated anogenital cancer. Both conserved end residues are part of each CDR3.

J gene | V gene | CDR3 protein
TRBJ2-1 | TRBV5-4 | CASSQQRAGAYNEQFF
TRBJ2-7 | TRBV20-1 | CSASLLKEQYF
TRBJ2-6 | TRBV5-1 | CASSLMSGSGANVLTF
TRBJ2-5 | TRBV7-8 | CASSFFSETQYF
TRBJ1-6 | TRBV4-2 | CASSQDNRVDSPLHF
TRBJ2-7 | TRBV7-6 | CASSLVAGGMSYEQYF
TRBJ2-7 | TRBV7-9 | CASSFRGTGKGEQYF
TRBJ1-5 | TRBV30 | CAWSGGQGQPQHF
TRBJ1-6 | TRBV5-4 | CASSFYRGRATSPLHF
TRBJ2-1 | TRBV5-1 | CASSLAPSGGEQFF
TRBJ1-5 | TRBV6-5 | CASTRFVGVDQPQHF
TRBJ2-1 | TRBV6-7 | CASSYSTSGNPVMYNEQFF
TRBJ2-3 | TRBV7-8 | CASSPPSSGYTDTQYF
TRBJ1-2 | TRBV6-1 | CASSEHGQGARGYTF
TRBJ2-5 | TRBV19 | CASSMGGAQETQYF
TRBJ2-1 | TRBV29-1 | CSVKSDPAWGEQFF
TRBJ2-2 | TRBV5-1 | CASSSGFRGGELFF
TRBJ2-4 | TRBV7-9 | CASSLPGLGPKNIQYF
TRBJ1-1 | TRBV7-2 | CASSFGRPNTEAFF
TRBJ2-2 | TRBV25-1 | CASSASGGGPGELFF
TRBJ1-3 | TRBV9 | CASSVVGGNTIYF
TRBJ1-1 | TRBV7-7 | CASSPLNTEAFF
TRBJ2-7 | TRBV7-8 | CASSFTSGQQQEQYF
TRBJ1-5 | TRBV7-6 | CASSLLPPDRGSNQPQHF
TRBJ1-2 | TRBV6-5 | CASSDNYGYTF
TRBJ2-3 | TRBV4-3 | CASSQEIAGGLLTDTQYF
TRBJ1-6 | TRBV28 | CASIQTTYNSPLHF
TRBJ1-1 | TRBV12-5 | CASGPQSGLNTEAFF
TRBJ2-5 | TRBV5-5 | CASSLTGEATQYF
TRBJ2-5 | TRBV7-7 | CASSATSGGETQYF
TRBJ2-3 | TRBV29-1 | CSVEESSTDTQYF
TRBJ1-5 | TRBV7-2 | CASSSTGGQPQHF
TRBJ2-1 | TRBV7-2 | CASSNHRLAGGNEQFF
TRBJ1-2 | TRBV7-2 | CASSSEAGGYTF
TRBJ1-6 | TRBV19 | CASSIQGSYNSPLHF
TRBJ2-4 | TRBV4-3 | CASSQDGVRQNIQYF
TRBJ1-1 | TRBV5-1 | CASSPKRTGVDEAFF
TRBJ1-2 | TRBV10-3 | CAIMDFGEINYGYTF
TRBJ1-6 | TRBV9 | CASSGGQVYNSPLHF
TRBJ1-3 | TRBV6-6 | CASRASGNTIYF
TRBJ2-1 | TRBV2 | CASSPGTGFYNEQFF
TRBJ1-6 | TRBV7-2 | CASGQGTSSYNSPLHF